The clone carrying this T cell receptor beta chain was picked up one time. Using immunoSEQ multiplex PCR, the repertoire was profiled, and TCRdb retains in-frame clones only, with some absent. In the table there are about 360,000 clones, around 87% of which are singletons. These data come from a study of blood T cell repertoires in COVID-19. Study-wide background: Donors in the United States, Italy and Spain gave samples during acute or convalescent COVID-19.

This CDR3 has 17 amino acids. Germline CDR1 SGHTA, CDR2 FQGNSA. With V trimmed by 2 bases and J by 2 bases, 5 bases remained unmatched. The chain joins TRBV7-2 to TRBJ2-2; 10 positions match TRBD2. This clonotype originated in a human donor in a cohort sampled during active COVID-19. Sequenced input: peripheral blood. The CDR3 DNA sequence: TGTGCCAGCAGCTTATTAGGACTAGCGGTTAACACCGGGGAGCTGTTTTTT. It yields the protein CASSLLGLAVNTGELFF.